Listed below are T cell receptor beta chains from one sample, sequenced in a study of CD8 T cells in ankylosing spondylitis. TCRdb reprocessed the 5' RACE reads via MiXCR and lists one record per CDR3 protein. The sample has some 140,000 distinct CDR3 sequences, 7.3% seen once. Sample: blood, either unsorted or a sorted T cell fraction (not recorded which). The receptors shown here come from a female donor with ankylosing spondylitis or in good health (not recorded which). Each CDR3 is given without its conserved first and last residue. The D gene is left open where the match is weak. Size is omitted from some rows. Given values are once, few, many or a class for expanded clones.

v_gene	abundance	d_gene	j_gene	CDR3aa
TRBV3-1	.	.	TRBJ2-7	ASSQRGRAYEQY
TRBV25-1	many	TRBD1	TRBJ1-6	ASSQGAYNSPLH
TRBV28	.	.	TRBJ2-1	ASSFPGISYNEQF
TRBV18	many	.	TRBJ2-4	ASSPVPGTAKNIQY
TRBV20-1	many	TRBD1	TRBJ2-7	SAPRTGKYEQY
TRBV29-1	many	.	TRBJ1-2	SVEEPSSLGGYT
TRBV12-3/TRBV12-4	many	.	TRBJ2-5	ASSTPDRLRETQY
TRBV7-2	many	.	TRBJ2-7	ASSSGLPAYEQY
TRBV6-2/TRBV6-3	many	TRBD2	TRBJ2-7	ASSYSRTSPKGYEQY
TRBV29-1	many	.	TRBJ1-2	SVELGGTT
TRBV5-5	many	.	TRBJ2-7	ASSFSLADLYEQY
TRBV5-1	many	.	TRBJ2-5	ASSLVMGETQY
TRBV25-1	.	.	TRBJ2-2	ARGPGLPTGELF
TRBV7-9	many	.	TRBJ2-7	ASSLGASYEQY
TRBV12-3/TRBV12-4	many	.	TRBJ1-2	ASSFQYYGYT
TRBV5-4	many	TRBD1	TRBJ1-1	ASSLGQGAGTEAF
TRBV6-1	many	.	TRBJ1-5	ASGDNQPQH
TRBV5-6	many	TRBD1	TRBJ2-7	ASSLGLTGTGYEQY
TRBV7-2	many	TRBD1	TRBJ1-2	ASSLGRGPDYGYT
TRBV5-1	.	.	TRBJ2-1	ANSPKVRRDAHNEQF
TRBV3-1	.	TRBD1	TRBJ1-5	ASRKGTGVNQPQH
TRBV7-9	many	.	TRBJ1-2	ASSLSQKYGYT
TRBV7-9	many	.	TRBJ2-5	ASSPRQNQETQY
TRBV20-1	many	TRBD1	TRBJ2-7	SAIGQASYEQY
TRBV12-3/TRBV12-4	many	TRBD1	TRBJ2-1	ASRDRGNEQF
TRBV18	many	.	TRBJ1-1	ASSFGGVEAF
TRBV4-1	many	TRBD2	TRBJ2-3	ASSQQMTISGETDTQY
TRBV7-9	many	TRBD1	TRBJ2-1	ASSLVSGTGSFNEQF
TRBV5-1	many	TRBD1	TRBJ2-1	ASSLPPGTGQIGEQF
TRBV7-9	.	.	TRBJ2-5	ASSLGGRTRGETQY
TRBV4-1	.	TRBD1	TRBJ2-3	ASSQAGTGNTDTQY
TRBV20-1	many	.	TRBJ1-1	SAPRGGNTEAF
TRBV3-1	many	.	TRBJ2-7	ASSLRGGDQIGGQY
TRBV12-3/TRBV12-4	many	TRBD2	TRBJ2-2	ASSLGGGEDTGELF
TRBV7-2	.	.	TRBJ1-3	ASSLVGPGNTIY
TRBV7-8	many	.	TRBJ1-1	ASTAGGASTEAF
TRBV10-3	many	.	TRBJ2-7	AISVDIGSYEQY
TRBV14	many	.	TRBJ2-1	ASSLQPNRVQDEQF
TRBV12-3/TRBV12-4	many	.	TRBJ2-3	ASSLRGGANRGY
TRBV14	many	.	TRBJ1-1	ASSQAPRDLKAF
TRBV3-1	many	.	TRBJ2-1	ASSQGALGNEQF
TRBV3-1	many	TRBD1	TRBJ1-1	ASRREYGTALQIVTEAF
TRBV6-5	many	.	TRBJ1-5	ASSHTELRQPQH
TRBV3-1	many	TRBD2	TRBJ2-1	ASSQALAAEQF
TRBV28	many	.	TRBJ2-3	ASSPLGQGTSTDTQY
TRBV7-8	many	.	TRBJ1-1	ASSLTGTKNTEAF
TRBV5-1	many	TRBD1	TRBJ1-1	ASGDRVNTEAF
TRBV10-3	.	.	TRBJ2-5	AISTRDSEETQY
TRBV7-9	many	.	TRBJ1-1	ASSLGGGWNTEAF
TRBV7-9	many	TRBD2	TRBJ2-3	ASSLVRGARTDTQY
TRBV6-1	many	.	TRBJ1-5	ASSEGTFNKGQPQH
TRBV3-1	many	.	TRBJ2-1	ASSLIPGDEQF
TRBV4-3	few	.	TRBJ2-3	ASSQDGVRGTDTQY
TRBV7-6	few	.	TRBJ1-6	ASSSQGLGSPLH
TRBV7-9	.	TRBD1	TRBJ1-2	ASSRGTGMGDGYT
TRBV6-1	many	TRBD1	TRBJ1-5	ASSRSGQDNQPQH
TRBV3-1	many	.	TRBJ1-5	ASSPGGGVQPQH
TRBV11-2	many	.	TRBJ2-1	ASSLDVDYNEQF
TRBV20-1	few	.	TRBJ1-1	SASLPDSNTEAF